This T cell receptor beta chain is from a study of T-cell reconstitution after alpha-beta-depleted transplantation in children (TCRdb year 2016). In the study overall: Using TCR repertoire profiling, the study quantitatively followed how T-cell immune reconstitution unfolded in children after TCRalphabeta/CD19-depleted allogeneic hematopoietic cell transplantation.

Receptors were amplified or captured by PCR. Instrument used: Illumina HiSeq 2500. TCR library preparation used molecular barcoding, with unique molecular identifiers applied to normalize quantification of the TCRbeta repertoire. The public reads were reanalyzed by TCRdb: fastp trimming at Q25, MiXCR alignment, in-frame beta chains only. Entries are consolidated by CDR3 protein sequence, retaining the most common genes and DNA. This sample holds some 830,000 distinct CDR3 sequences; less than 20% were observed only once. The ten largest clones capture approximately 4.5% of the sample. Sequences SGDLS (CDR1) and YYNGEE (CDR2) are obtained from the germline V gene. For this chain, trimming is 3 bases at the V end and 3 bases at the J end, and the number of junction bases without a gene match is 11. From cysteine to phenylalanine, the CDR3 is 18 amino acids long. The retained sequence is limited to the CDR3, 54 bases, with the frame set at the first base.

Interpreted using the paper, the treatment or condition label stands for: allogeneic hematopoietic cell transplantation with graft depleted of TCRalphabeta T cells and CD19 B cells. The transplant recipients were children given TCRalphabeta/CD19-depleted allogeneic hematopoietic cell grafts. Details on this clonotype: What this receptor recognizes is not known. No much larger clone is present one base from it, and per-base qualities are unavailable.

Overall study outcomes, separate from this receptor: About two months after transplant, the apparently early recovery of alphabetaT-cell counts reportedly depended on just several hundred clones that had expanded rapidly and came from non-depleted graft cells. In some patients, high TCRbeta diversity at day 60 was attributed to recipient T cells and intrathymic progenitors that had survived conditioning. Hyperexpanded clone frequencies declined over subsequent months; after one year, T-cell counts and TCRbeta diversity were mostly attributed to newly produced T cells.

The receptor was derived from a male patient between 10 and 17 years old who had a stem cell transplant for acute lymphoblastic leukemia, so the T cells may come from the graft donor. The sample here was PBMCs, mostly from graft donor cells, taken 360 days after TCRalphabeta/CD19-depleted stem cell transplant. The sequence links TRBV9 to TRBJ2-3, with 12 bases matching TRBD1. The DNA reads as follows: TGTGCCAGCAGCGGCGGGACAGGGGGCGCCGGGTGGACAGATACGCAGTATTTT. The translation is CASSGGTGGAGWTDTQYF.